The 22 T cell receptor beta chains presented below share a single source sample, sequenced in a study of blood T cell repertoires in COVID-19. The method was immunoSEQ multiplex PCR; TCRdb's version includes in-frame clones alone and lacks a portion of them. The sample includes hundreds of thousands of clones, about 88% seen only once; the top ten take 13%. The sequenced sample was peripheral blood. These receptors were collected from an older woman with COVID-19, enrolled during active disease.

V gene TRBV27 combines with J gene TRBJ1-1; D perhaps matches TRBD1 (5 bases). Germline V lookup: CDR1 MNHEY, CDR2 SMNVEV (reference sequence). The CDR3 covers 14 residues. V was pared by 2 bases and J by 2 bases, with 9 bases between. DNA for the CDR3: TGTGCCAGCAGTTTACGGGGGATAAACACTGAAGCTTTCTTT. It specifies CASSLRGINTEAFF.

V gene TRBV5-6 combines with J gene TRBJ1-2; 11 bases align to TRBD1. CDR1 is SGHDT and CDR2 is YYEEEE in the germline V gene. Losses at the gene ends were 0 bases for V and 8 bases for J; bases not matched to a gene: 6. The CDR3 length is 15 residues. Written as DNA, the CDR3 is TGTGCCAGCAGCTTGGGGACAGGGGGCGCGAGGGGCTACACCTTC. Its protein product is CASSLGTGGARGYTF. Full variable domain (remainder filled in from reference TRBV5-6 and TRBJ1-2): DAGVTQSPTHLIKTRGQQVTLRCSPKSGHDTVSWYQQALGQGPQFIFQYYEEEERQRGNFPDRFSGHQFPNYSSELNVNALLLGDSALYLCASSLGTGGARGYTFGSGTRLTVV.

V and J are TRBV24-1 and TRBJ2-5; TRBD1 is a possible D gene (6 bases). The V end lost 5 bases, the J end lost 4 bases, and 16 bases lay between the germline ends. This CDR3 is built from 15 residues. Germline assignment: CDR1 KGHDR and CDR2 SFDVKD. The DNA for the CDR3 is TGTGCCACCAGTGTCGGGACAACAAGCGGAGAGACCCAGTACTTC. Translating it yields CATSVGTTSGETQYF.

This chain uses TRBV7-9 with TRBJ1-6; 8 nucleotides align to TRBD1. V lost 1 base, J lost 6 bases, and 2 bases stayed unmatched. The CDR3 sequence is 15 residues long. CDR1 and CDR2 from the germline V gene are SEHNR and FQNEAQ (reference sequence). The CDR3 nucleotides are TGTGCCAGCAGCTTAGGGACAGGGAGTAATTCACCCCTCCACTTT. Its translation: CASSLGTGSNSPLHF.

In this sample, this clone turned up once. The rearrangement links TRBV27 to TRBJ2-1, with 8 bases lining up with TRBD1. The germline CDR1 and CDR2 sequences are MNHEY and SMNVEV (reference sequence). V gave up 3 bases and J gave up 7 bases; unmatched junction bases: 8. The CDR3 is 15 amino acids. The chain's CDR3 is CASSLFDRGYNEQFF. CDR3 in DNA: TGTGCCAGCAGTTTGTTCGACAGGGGCTATAATGAGCAGTTCTTC.

The rearrangement uses TRBV11-2 and TRBJ1-5; maybe TRBD1 (5 bases). CDR1 and CDR2 from the germline V gene are SGHAT and FQNNGV. Deletions cut 2 bases from V and 9 bases from J, with 11 bases between. CDR3 length equals 13 residues. The CDR3 here is CASSLRRGGPQHF. The CDR3 nucleotides read TGTGCCAGCAGCTTACGTCGGGGGGGGCCCCAGCATTTT.

The rearrangement links TRBV7-2 to TRBJ1-1; tentative D call: TRBD1 (5 bases). The CDR3 has 15 residues. The germline V and J ends were trimmed by 2 bases and 1 base, with 11 bases remaining between them. Looked up from germline, CDR1 is SGHTA and CDR2 is FQGNSA. The CDR3 loop reads CASSLRSGGNTEAFF. The CDR3 coding sequence is TGTGCCAGCAGCTTAAGGTCGGGGGGGAACACTGAAGCTTTCTTT.

The chain employs TRBV27 and TRBJ1-2, with a weak D call TRBD1 (6 bases). In germline, CDR1 is MNHEY, CDR2 SMNVEV (reference sequence). The CDR3 has 13 residues. Trimming cost V 9 bases and J 1 base, with 12 bases left between them. CDR3 in amino acids: CASSRGGNYGYTF. In DNA, the CDR3 is TGTGCCAGTTCCCGAGGGGGTAACTATGGCTACACCTTC.

J is TRBJ1-2 and V is TRBV28; no clear D gene. Trimming removed 3 bases from V and 4 bases from J, with 9 bases in between. Germline CDR1 MDHEN, CDR2 SYDVKM. The CDR3 runs 13 residues. CDR3 nucleotide sequence: TGTGCCAGCAGTTTCCGGGCGGGCTATGGCTACACCTTC. Encoded protein: CASSFRAGYGYTF.

V gene TRBV5-1 combines with J gene TRBJ1-2, with 7 bases fitting TRBD1. Looked up from germline, CDR1 is SGHRS and CDR2 is YFSETQ. The CDR3 covers 15 residues. The V and J ends lost 2 bases and 4 bases, in that order; junction bases with no gene match: 8. CDR3 coding DNA: TGCGCCAGCAGCTTAGAGGGGGCGGCGGTCTATGGCTACACCTTC. As protein: CASSLEGAAVYGYTF.

This rearrangement joins TRBV6-6 to TRBJ1-2; a weak D match, TRBD1 (6 bases). Germline V gene data show CDR1 as MNHNY and CDR2 as SVGAGI (reference sequence). V was clipped by 2 bases and J by 7 bases, with 11 bases between them. This CDR3 is 13 amino acids long. The CDR3 bases are TGTGCCAGCAGTTACGCTGGGGACACTGGCTACACCTTC. Amino acids: CASSYAGDTGYTF.

The chain joins TRBV27 to TRBJ2-2, with D possibly being TRBD2 (6 bases). This CDR3 is 15 amino acids long. Trimming removed 6 bases at V and 4 bases at J, with 15 bases between. Germline loops: CDR1 MNHEY, CDR2 SMNVEV (reference sequence). The CDR3 nucleotides read TGTGCCAGCAGGTCGAAAGGCGGGGCCACCGGGGAGCTGTTTTTT. Its translation is CASRSKGGATGELFF.

This clone was seen a handful of times. The V call is TRBV29-1, the J call TRBJ1-2; D is possibly TRBD1 (5 bases). The germline CDR1 and CDR2 sequences are SQVTM and ANQGSEA. Trimming cost V 1 base and J 4 bases, with 13 bases left between them. This CDR3 has 14 amino acids. CDR3 coding DNA: TGCAGCGTTGAAGTGAATAGACAGAGCTATGGCTACACCTTC. Its translation is CSVEVNRQSYGYTF.

The chain has TRBV7-2 and TRBJ2-2, with 7 bases identical to TRBD2. The V segment lost 5 bases and the J segment 4 bases; nucleotides outside the gene matches: 4. The CDR3 sequence is 14 residues long. Germline CDR1 and CDR2: SGHTA and FQGNSA. The CDR3 sequence is CASSPQRGTGELFF. CDR3 DNA sequence: TGTGCCAGCAGCCCCCAGCGGGGCACCGGGGAGCTGTTTTTT.

This clone was observed a few times. J is TRBJ1-2 and V is TRBV29-1, with TRBD1 matching 9 bases. The CDR3 runs to 12 residues. With 5 bases clipped from V and 7 bases from J, the junction kept 5 bases outside the gene matches. Germline assignment: CDR1 SQVTM and CDR2 ANQGSEA. CDR3 protein: CSVSTGGLGYTF. In nucleotides, the CDR3 is TGCAGCGTTTCCACAGGGGGCCTTGGCTACACCTTC.

The genes are TRBV6-5 and TRBJ2-5, with 9 bases identical to TRBD2. Germline values: CDR1 MNHEY, CDR2 SVGAGI. The CDR3 loop spans 15 amino acids. V shed 7 bases, J shed 4 bases, and the junction held 10 bases outside the gene matches. This CDR3 reads CASMMVAGVRETQYF. The CDR3 bases are TGTGCCAGCATGATGGTAGCGGGGGTCAGAGAGACCCAGTACTTC.

V and J are TRBV5-1 and TRBJ1-2, with D uncertain. Germline CDR1 is SGHRS and CDR2 is YFSETQ. CDR3 size: 15 residues. Trimming removed 0 bases at V and 0 bases at J, with 9 bases between. CDR3 bases: TGCGCCAGCAGCTTGGATGGGAGTACTAACTATGGCTACACCTTC. Residues: CASSLDGSTNYGYTF. The full variable domain, its missing parts supplied by reference TRBV5-1 and TRBJ1-2, is KAGVTQTPRYLIKTRGQQVTLSCSPISGHRSVSWYQQTPGQGLQFLFEYFSETQRNKGNFPGRFSGRQFSNSRSEMNVSTLELGDSALYLCASSLDGSTNYGYTFGSGTRLTVV.

The V and J genes are TRBV30 and TRBJ2-7; 13 bases line up with TRBD2. CDR3 length equals 17 residues. Germline CDR1 reads GTSNPN; CDR2 reads SVGIG (reference sequence). Germline trimming cut 5 bases from V and 5 bases from J; bases unmatched to any gene: 15. CDR3 loop: CAWGLGLAGVLGDEQYF. The CDR3 DNA reads TGTGCCTGGGGGCTCGGACTAGCGGGGGTTTTAGGGGACGAGCAGTACTTC.

The rearrangement links TRBV4-1 to TRBJ2-7; D may be TRBD1 (6 bases). The CDR3 sequence is 13 residues long. From germline, CDR1 is MGHRA and CDR2 YSYEKL. Trimming took off 6 bases at V and 6 bases at J, with 15 bases between the two ends. The CDR3 DNA sequence: TGCGCCAGCAGTCCCTCTATACAGGGCGAGCAGTACTTC. Protein sequence: CASSPSIQGEQYF.

The chain recombines TRBV5-8 with TRBJ1-4, with a weak D call TRBD1 (5 bases). Deletions cut 4 bases from V and 8 bases from J, with 18 bases between. CDR3 size: 15 residues. Germline CDR1 SGHTS, CDR2 YDEGEE. CDR3 bases: TGTGCCAGCAGCGTCCGGGACTGGGCGACGGAAAAACTGTTTTTT. Encoded protein: CASSVRDWATEKLFF.

This clone was observed once. The chain has TRBV5-6 and TRBJ2-5, with D maybe TRBD1 (5 bases). Germline CDR1 and CDR2: SGHDT and YYEEEE. The CDR3 is 14 amino acids. Trimming pared 1 base from V and 1 base from J, leaving 8 bases between. CDR3 in DNA: TGTGCCAGCAGCTTGAACAGGTCCCAAGAGACCCAGTACTTC. Protein: CASSLNRSQETQYF.

V and J are TRBV6-5 and TRBJ1-2; 8 nucleotides line up with TRBD1. The J segment lost 5 bases and the V segment lost 3 bases, leaving 5 bases of the junction unmatched. CDR3 length: 14 amino acids. Germline assignment: CDR1 MNHEY and CDR2 SVGAGI. Here the CDR3 reads CASSYMGQVYGYTF. The DNA of the CDR3 is TGTGCCAGCAGTTATATGGGACAGGTTTATGGCTACACCTTC.